This T cell receptor (beta chain) was sequenced during a study of blood T cell repertoires in COVID-19. Only a few counts were recorded for this clone. Assay used: immunoSEQ multiplex PCR; TCRdb lists only in-frame clones, some missing. This table has around 190,000 clones, 80% appearing once. This CDR3 contains 13 residues. V lost 1 base and J lost 6, with 6 bases in between. The chain couples TRBV12-3 or TRBV12-4 to TRBJ2-2; maybe TRBD2 (5 bases). This receptor was taken from a man between 70 and 80 years old with active or convalescent COVID-19. Sequencing input: peripheral blood. CDR3 in DNA: TGTGCCAGCAGTTTAGTCGGGGCCGGGGAGCTGTTTTTT. This translates into CASSLVGAGELFF.